This TCR beta chain was obtained from a study of T-cell memory formation after mild COVID-19. Study-wide context: Clusters were largely donor specific. Whole-study results and caveats: Clones shrinking between day 15 and 85 showed a balanced CD4/CD8 split, and those that grew later tilted toward CD4+. The finding that pre-infection memory included some responding clones suggested that cross-reactive memory joined.

The germline gives CDR1 MNHNS, CDR2 SASEGT. The CDR3 runs 13 residues. V was cut by 5 bases and J by 2 bases, with 10 bases left in between. This clonotype appeared a few times. Its specificity is unknown. TCRdb redid the calling of the 5' RACE reads with MiXCR, one entry per CDR3 protein. The table has about 290,000 distinct CDR3 sequences, around 15% seen once. The source of this sequence is a man between 18 and 35 years old who had mild COVID-19 (a few samples of this study predate the infection). Cell type and time point are not known. The J gene is TRBJ2-7, the V gene TRBV6-1; TRBD1 is a possible D gene (5 bases). Sequencing was carried out using PBMCs or a T cell subset sorted from them (not recorded which). CDR3 coding DNA: TGTGCCAGCAGTTCGCAGGGCGCCTACGAGCAGTACGTC. This codes for CASSSQGAYEQYV.